One and the same sample provided the 23 T cell receptor beta chains below, sequenced in a study of blood T cell repertoires in COVID-19. Clones were sequenced by immunoSEQ multiplex PCR, and TCRdb holds only the in-frame ones, with some missing. The profile covers over 110,000 clones, with under 90% appearing a single time and about 4% taken by the ten largest. The sample taken for sequencing was PBMCs or T cells enriched from blood (not recorded which). The receptors shown here come from a man aged 50 to 60 in a cohort exposed to, infected with or recovered from COVID-19 (not recorded which).

V gene TRBV9 combines with J gene TRBJ2-6; perhaps TRBD2 as D (7 bases). Trimming took off 4 bases at V and 2 bases at J, with 22 bases between the two ends. Germline loops: CDR1 SGDLS, CDR2 YYNGEE. This CDR3 contains 19 residues. The CDR3 DNA follows: TGTGCCAGCAGCCCACGAGGAGGGGGGGTCAGGGCTGGGGCCAACGTCCTGACTTTC. Protein product: CASSPRGGGVRAGANVLTF. The full variable domain, completed using reference TRBV9 and TRBJ2-6, is DSGVTQTPKHLITATGQRVTLRCSPRSGDLSVYWYQQSLDQGLQFLIQYYNGEERAKGNILERFSAQQFPDLHSELNLSSLELGDSALYFCASSPRGGGVRAGANVLTFGAGSRLTVL.

This clone was counted a few times. This chain uses TRBV2 with TRBJ2-7; the D is unclear. Germline assignment: CDR1 SNHLY and CDR2 FYNNEI. With 6 bases removed from V and 2 bases from J, the gap between germline ends came to 14 bases. The CDR3 is made up of 14 amino acids. CDR3 in amino acids: CASSLPTGPYEQYF. The CDR3 region has the DNA TGTGCCAGCAGCCTTCCCACTGGGCCCTACGAGCAGTACTTC. The variable domain in full, completed from reference TRBV2 and TRBJ2-7, reads EPEVTQTPSHQVTQMGQEVILRCVPISNHLYFYWYRQILGQKVEFLVSFYNNEISEKSEIFDDQFSVERPDGSNFTLKIRSTKLEDSAMYFCASSLPTGPYEQYFGPGTRLTVT.

The V gene is TRBV6-5, the J gene TRBJ2-1; 7 bases fit TRBD1. Germline-derived CDR1 and CDR2 are MNHEY and SVGAGI. The CDR3 sequence is 14 residues long. V shed 7 bases, J shed 10 bases, and the junction held 13 bases outside the gene matches. The CDR3, as DNA: TGTGCCAGCACCACGACAGGGCCGTGGAAGGAGCAGTTCTTC. Residues: CASTTTGPWKEQFF.

The rearrangement links TRBV19 to TRBJ1-1; maybe TRBD1 (5 bases). The germline V and J ends were trimmed by 7 bases and 0 bases, with 15 bases remaining between them. This CDR3 region has 15 residues. The germline V gene has CDR1 LNHDA and CDR2 SQIVND (reference sequence). This CDR3 reads CASTGIEEMNTEAFF. CDR3 bases: TGTGCCAGTACAGGGATAGAGGAAATGAACACTGAAGCTTTCTTT.

CDR3 loop: CASRRAAQGTDTQYF. DNA for the CDR3: TGCGCCAGCAGGCGGGCCGCGCAGGGGACAGATACGCAGTATTTT. V is TRBV5-1 and J is TRBJ2-3, with TRBD1 as a possible D gene (6 bases). Germline values: CDR1 SGHRS, CDR2 YFSETQ. Trimming stripped 5 bases from V and 3 bases from J, with 16 bases between. The length of the CDR3 is 15 residues.

The chain joins TRBV6-5 to TRBJ1-1, with 8 bases fitting TRBD1. Germline CDR1 and CDR2: MNHEY and SVGAGI. This CDR3 spans 15 amino acids. Trimming at V came to 2 bases and at J to 0 bases, leaving 2 bases not matched to a gene. The CDR3 region has the DNA TGTGCCAGCAGTTACGGGGACAGGATGAACACTGAAGCTTTCTTT. It specifies CASSYGDRMNTEAFF.

The chain is built from TRBV6-5 and TRBJ2-7, with 7 nucleotides matching TRBD1. The V gene's germline CDR1 is MNHEY and CDR2 SVGAGI. The V and J ends lost 6 bases and 5 bases, in that order; junction bases with no gene match: 7. The CDR3 runs 13 residues. In DNA, the CDR3 is TGTGCCAGCAGGCAAACAGGGGACCACGAGCAGTACTTC. Translated: CASRQTGDHEQYF.

The chain combines TRBV24-1 with TRBJ1-2; perhaps TRBD1 as D (6 bases). The CDR3 is 13 amino acids. The germline CDR1 and CDR2 sequences are KGHDR and SFDVKD. Trimming stripped 9 bases from V and 4 bases from J, with 14 bases between. The CDR3 nucleotides are TGTGCCACCTCATTGTCAGGGGCCTATGGCTACACCTTC. Encoded protein: CATSLSGAYGYTF.

The rearrangement links TRBV20-1 to TRBJ1-3; perhaps TRBD1 as D (5 bases). Germline CDR1 and CDR2: DFQATT and SNEGSKA (reference sequence). Trimming left V 3 bases short and J 2 bases short, with 8 bases between. The length of the CDR3 is 13 residues. CDR3 in DNA: TGCAGTGCTAGTGAAGGGGCTGGAAACACCATATATTTT. It specifies CSASEGAGNTIYF.

The V call is TRBV27, the J call TRBJ1-2, with a weak D call TRBD1 (6 bases). Looked up from germline, CDR1 is MNHEY and CDR2 is SMNVEV (reference sequence). This CDR3 contains 14 residues. V was trimmed by 10 bases and J by 0 bases, leaving 15 bases between them. Written as DNA, the CDR3 is TGTGCCACCCGATGGGGGACAACTAACTATGGCTACACCTTC. Amino acid sequence: CATRWGTTNYGYTF.

The chain links TRBV5-1 to TRBJ2-4; no definite D call. Germline V gene sequence: CDR1 SGHRS, CDR2 YFSETQ. CDR3 length: 14 residues. V was clipped by 2 bases and J by 0 bases, with 6 bases between them. The CDR3 bases are TGCGCCAGCAGCTTAACGGTAGCCAAAAACATTCAGTACTTC. As protein: CASSLTVAKNIQYF.

In its sample, this clone was seen once. The chain joins TRBV27 to TRBJ2-7, with 7 bases identical to TRBD1. The V and J ends lost 0 bases and 1 base, in that order; junction bases with no gene match: 3. Germline V lookup: CDR1 MNHEY, CDR2 SMNVEV (reference sequence). There are 15 residues in the CDR3. The CDR3 sequence: CASSLSTGSSYEQYF. CDR3 DNA: TGTGCCAGCAGTTTATCGACAGGGAGTTCCTACGAGCAGTACTTC.

The chain couples TRBV3-1 (or the pseudogene TRBV3-2) to TRBJ2-1, with TRBD2 as a possible D gene (6 bases). Germline values: CDR1 LGHDT, CDR2 YNNKEL (reference sequence). This CDR3 is 16 amino acids long. V was clipped by 1 base and J by 1 base, with 11 bases between them. As DNA, the CDR3 is TGTGCCAGCAGCCAAGGGAGGGCTAGTTCCTACAATGAGCAGTTCTTC. Amino acids: CASSQGRASSYNEQFF.

The chain employs TRBV4-1 and TRBJ1-2; 7 bases agree with TRBD1. The CDR3 contains 16 residues. With 3 bases clipped from V and 8 bases from J, the junction kept 15 bases outside the gene matches. Per the germline V gene, CDR1 is MGHRA and CDR2 is YSYEKL. This CDR3 is CASSHPPGQGGRGYTF. The CDR3 nucleotides read TGCGCCAGCAGCCATCCTCCCGGGCAGGGGGGACGGGGCTACACCTTC.

The rearrangement uses TRBV15 and TRBJ1-3; 7 bases fit TRBD1. Trimming removed 1 base from V and 1 base from J; junction bases left unmatched: 7. Germline CDR1 reads LNHNV; CDR2 reads YYDKDF (reference sequence). This CDR3 is 17 amino acids long. This CDR3 is CATSRGKGGTSGNTIYF. The CDR3, as DNA: TGTGCCACCAGCAGAGGTAAAGGGGGCACGTCTGGAAACACCATATATTTT.

The chain links TRBV3-1 (or the pseudogene TRBV3-2) to TRBJ2-1; 10 bases are a match to TRBD2. Germline CDR1 is LGHDT and CDR2 is YNNKEL (reference sequence). The CDR3 consists of 14 residues. Trimming removed 4 bases from V and 7 bases from J; junction bases left unmatched: 4. The CDR3: CASSRTSGRNEQFF. The CDR3 coding sequence is TGTGCCAGCAGCCGGACTAGCGGCCGAAATGAGCAGTTCTTC.

This clone was detected many times. The chain combines TRBV28 with TRBJ1-1; D is ambiguous. Germline V gives CDR1 MDHEN, CDR2 SYDVKM. The V gene lost 8 bases and the J gene lost 1 base, with 20 bases spanning the gap. The CDR3 consists of 16 residues. CDR3 DNA sequence: TGTGCCAGCTTCCCCATGGAGCAACCTGAGAACACTGAAGCTTTCTTT. It yields the protein CASFPMEQPENTEAFF.

This chain uses TRBV10-3 with TRBJ2-7; TRBD1 might be the D (6 bases). V gave up 0 bases and J gave up 5 bases, with 11 bases separating them. This CDR3 has 14 amino acids. Germline lookup yields CDR1 ENHRY and CDR2 SYGVKD. The CDR3 DNA reads TGTGCCATCAGTGAGTCAGGGGGACGGGACGAGCAGTACTTC. It encodes CAISESGGRDEQYF.

This clone occurred once. The chain carries TRBV3-1 (or the pseudogene TRBV3-2) and TRBJ2-3; no clear D gene. The CDR3 consists of 15 residues. The germline gives CDR1 LGHDT, CDR2 YNNKEL (reference sequence). The germline V and J ends were trimmed by 1 base and 0 bases, with 8 bases remaining between them. The CDR3 spells CASSQVGGSTDTQYF. The CDR3 coding sequence is TGTGCCAGCAGCCAAGTCGGCGGAAGCACAGATACGCAGTATTTT.

This rearrangement joins TRBV2 to TRBJ2-7, with D unresolved. Per the germline V gene, CDR1 is SNHLY and CDR2 is FYNNEI. The V end was cut by 7 bases, the J end by 2 bases, with 6 bases between. This CDR3 comprises 11 residues. The CDR3 here is CASTNTYEQYF. CDR3 DNA sequence: TGTGCCAGCACCAACACCTACGAGCAGTACTTC.

This chain uses TRBV29-1 with TRBJ1-1; D is uncertain. CDR1 and CDR2 (germline): SQVTM, ANQGSEA. The V end lost 4 bases, the J end lost 5 bases, and 8 bases lay between the germline ends. The CDR3 spans 11 residues. CDR3 nucleotides: TGCAGCGTTGTACCGGTAACTGAAGCTTTCTTT. This codes for CSVVPVTEAFF.

The chain is built from TRBV10-3 and TRBJ1-4, with D tentatively TRBD1 (6 bases). The CDR3 is 15 amino acids. Trimming shortened V by 0 bases and J by 8 bases, and 13 bases separated the two germline ends. The germline gives CDR1 ENHRY, CDR2 SYGVKD. The DNA of the CDR3 is TGTGCCATCAGTGAGTCTATGGGGGGGCGCGAAAAACTGTTTTTT. It yields the protein CAISESMGGREKLFF.

This clone was found once. The chain uses TRBV21-1 and TRBJ2-3; TRBD1 is taken as the D call from the table, unchecked against the DNA. TRBV21-1 is a listed pseudogene. The CDR3 consists of 17 residues. DNA for the CDR3: TGTGCCAGCAGCTCTCCTACCGGGACAGTCAACACAGATACGCAGTATTTT. Residues: CASSSPTGTVNTDTQYF.